This TCR beta chain is from a study of long-term antiretroviral therapy in people with HIV. Survey-level resolution applied to immunoSEQ assay v3.0. The protocol was immunoSEQ multiplex PCR, while the TCRdb copy is restricted to in-frame clones and leaves out a portion. The table has tens of thousands of clones, around three quarters seen once. In this sample, this clone turned up once. The antigen is undetermined. Points from the study as a whole: Possibly under older ART regimens, blood was drawn between about 2004 and 2018. Repertoires in HIV (unlike those of controls) had narrower CDR3 length ranges. After ART, diversity increased yet remained lower than transplant donor controls. Dominant in the repertoire at all time points were clones expanded before ART.

There are 13 residues in the CDR3. Germline loops: CDR1 GTSNPN, CDR2 SVGIG (reference sequence). Deletions cut 3 bases from V and 8 bases from J, with 13 bases between. The chain is built from TRBV30 and TRBJ1-4; D remains unclear. The receptor's source is a woman aged 40 to 50 with HIV. Sequenced here: unsorted PBMCs, sampled 0.5 years after starting antiretroviral therapy. The CDR3 is CAWSRGIGEKLFF. In DNA form, the CDR3 reads TGTGCCTGGAGCCGGGGAATAGGCGAAAAACTGTTTTTT.